This T cell receptor beta chain was sequenced during a study of cytomegalovirus exposure and HLA in healthy donors (dated by TCRdb to about 2017). As for the study more broadly: An earlier analysis of some 600 of the donors reported 276 Gb of sequence data and around 120 million unique TCR beta sequences obtained from 180 million or so T cells. In a later genetic analysis, genome-wide SNP genotypes for about three fifths of the roughly 670 donors were used, and that subset was treated as a discovery cohort. An earlier analysis of 587 of the donors applied high-throughput TCR beta sequencing to assess whether each TCR beta V gene segment acted as functional or pseudogenic. Rather than drawing on any new phenotypic data, the later analysis identified candidate immune exposures from TCR beta sequences and the way those sequences occurred across donors. All discovery cohort repertoires had been generated on a single sequencing platform. Typing coverage varied by locus: about 620-640 donors for A, B, C, DRB1 and DQB1; about 520 for DQA1; about 600 for DPA1; some 470 for DPB1. The T cell repertoires of under 700 subjects were profiled by immunosequencing and related to cytomegalovirus serostatus. Alongside the repertoire data, information on donor age, sex, ethnicity and CMV serostatus was compiled. Four to six DR-DQ haplotypes were handled as single units for association and clustering, since linkage in the cohort was strong. The study aimed to test whether cataloging public T cell receptors could reveal signatures of past pathogen exposure. A separate validation cohort of 90 to 150 different subjects was used in addition to the roughly 640-subject first cohort. Class I and class II HLA loci were covered by the typing at four-digit resolution. The genetic ancestry cluster associated with self-reported Caucasian donors included around 76% of the roughly 400 genotyped donors. A later analysis re-examined previously published TCR beta repertoires from several hundred donors and added high-resolution HLA genotyping to investigate patterns of TCR occurrence. The study combined high-throughput TCR immunosequencing, statistical association of individual TCRs with disease status, and machine learning to predict cytomegalovirus infection status. Across some 400 genotyped donors of the cohort, an average of roughly 250,000 unique TCR beta nucleotide sequences per donor were sequenced, and about a sixth of those sequences were non-productive. Approximately 300 gigabases of sequencing data and some 85 million unique TCR sequences were included in an early release covering roughly 600 HLA-typed donors. What the authors observed across the whole study: The authors suggested that the approach could potentially be generalized to other disease states and immunological phenotypes. The classifier was reported to diagnose cytomegalovirus status with high specificity and sensitivity in both the original and validation cohorts. Correlated functional status among segregating V segments might be attributable to linkage disequilibrium, but an unknown experimental factor could not be ruled out. A later genetic analysis reported fewer N-insertions in productive TCRs among donors in an Asian-associated ancestry cluster than the roughly 640-donor mean. Only TCR beta chains were sequenced in this cohort, and the absence of alpha or paired-chain data limited detectable features. About 15 rarely observed V segments, including chromosome 9 orphons, were excluded from the earlier analysis of a few hundred of the donors because counts were too low. A group of highly shared sequence variants was considered likely to be a technical artifact of the sequencing pipeline. When HLA alleles, especially DR and DQ, strongly co-occurred, TCR associations were difficult to assign to individual alleles. An association between a missense DCLRE1C variant and V-gene and J-gene trimming of TCR beta chains was found in a later genetic analysis and replicated in an independent cohort. Specific HLA alleles were associated with 18,000 or so TCR beta sequences at a false discovery rate of 0.05 in a later analysis. In vitro tests confirmed that a few of the cytomegalovirus-associated TCR beta chains recognize cytomegalovirus antigens. According to a later analysis, TCR association rates differed among HLA loci, with DRB1 alleles showing the most associated TCRs and HLA-C alleles showing the fewest. Broadly in line with IMGT annotations, most TCR beta V segments showed up in productive rearrangements about 87% or about 30% of the time in an earlier analysis of around 550 of the donors. CMV serostatus was the only immune exposure information available for the cohort. According to a later analysis, parvovirus B19, influenza, CMV and Epstein-Barr virus appeared linked to several top co-occurrence clusters. Most TCR sequences were seen in very few donors, while some public TCRs were found in many individuals. Because the 87-base-pair reads could not distinguish some IMGT-functional V segments, including TRBV6-2 and TRBV6-3, those segments were excluded. Sequencing depth was assumed to be roughly uniform across donors in the presence/absence analyses, though that assumption may not hold. A further reported finding was that TCR beta sequences accurately predicted the HLA-A and HLA-B alleles for most subjects in the first cohort. HLA typing was unavailable for some donors at each locus, so association tests used only the typed subset. A later analysis found that HLA-associated TCR beta chains were more clonally expanded and had lower generation probabilities than equally common non-associated chains. The study gave a list of 150 to 200 TCR beta chains associated with cytomegalovirus. A later analysis found that most CMV-associated TCR beta chains appeared HLA-restricted, with HLA associations seemingly driven largely by CMV exposure.

A word on this clone: This receptor's antigen is unknown. No much larger clone exists at a distance of one base, and base qualities are not known.

The cohort consisted of more than 650 healthy bone marrow donors. At the time of sampling, all cohort members were nominally healthy, though unrecorded immune exposures were likely present. The donor was CMV seropositive and belonged to the group of 250 to 350 seropositive cohort members. Each donor provided a peripheral blood sample, and peripheral blood mononuclear cells were used for TCR beta sequencing. Genomic DNA extraction from the blood cell samples was performed with the Qiagen DNeasy Blood Extraction Kit. Library construction relied on the immunoSEQ multiplex PCR assay. A mixture of 60 forward primers for TCR Vbeta segments and 13 reverse primers for TCR Jbeta segments was used in the multiplex PCR. The CDR3 region of rearranged TCR beta genes was amplified from genomic DNA by a multiplex PCR assay. On the Illumina HiSeq System, the amplified TCR beta libraries were sequenced as 87-base-pair reads. The study's own analysis went as follows. A later analysis counted tens of millions of unique TCR beta chains across the 650 to 800 repertoires, and around 9.9 million of these chains were shared by at least two donors. A nearest-neighbor algorithm error-corrected the raw reads and collapsed the reads into unique sequences, merging closely related sequences to remove PCR and sequencing errors. Alignment of CDR3 sequences to IMGT reference sequences was used to assign V, D and J gene segments. For a sequence to be retained, at least a six-nucleotide match to both a V gene segment and a J gene segment was required. Rearrangements were called productive when the CDR3 lacked stop codons and stayed in frame with V and J; all others were non-productive. CDR3 was defined by IMGT convention, running from the second conserved V-encoded cysteine to the conserved J-encoded phenylalanine. The earlier analysis of about 620 of the donors excluded sequences that lacked an unambiguous match to a single V gene segment. An earlier analysis of fewer than 650 of the donors classified V segments as functional when productive rearrangements were above 56.7% and as segregating when the standard deviation between donors was above 5%. A statistical classification framework was built to diagnose cytomegalovirus status from the catalog of TCR beta chain sequences. A later analysis assigned V and J genes by comparing TCR nucleotide sequences with IMGT/GENE-DB human TR gene sequences. Using the TCRdist pipeline, a later analysis assigned CDR3 sequences along with most-parsimonious VDJ recombination scenarios. A later analysis defined each TCR beta chain by its CDR3 amino acid sequence plus V-gene family, and excluded reads lacking a unique V-gene family. To address suspected cross-contamination and a sequencing artifact, a later analysis removed 550 to 750 highly shared, low-generation-probability nucleotide sequences. In a later analysis, a clonal expansion index for each public chain was calculated from normalized within-repertoire ranks of inferred template counts. A later analysis computed generation probabilities with a VDJ recombination model fitted to out-of-frame rearrangements, and checked the results against IGoR. Hypergeometric tests were used in a later analysis to score TCR-TCR, TCR-HLA and TCR-CMV co-occurrence, with a repertoire-size bias correction applied to the TCR pairs. To estimate false discovery rates, a later analysis permuted the HLA or CMV assignments 20 times. In a later analysis, co-occurring TCRs were grouped using DBSCAN, with TCRdist sequence similarity added in when clustering inside HLA-allele-positive subsets. Repertoires with fewer than 30,000 or more than 120,000 public chains, plus five repertoires with anomalous nucleotide sharing, were excluded from co-occurrence clustering. TCRdb took this table from immuneACCESS and kept in-frame rearrangements with V and J called. Such tables lack part of the clones; where checked against another copy, unresolved V genes explain under half of the gap, and the rest is unexplained. V and J calls and clone size are those listed in that table; D and trimming were worked out from the DNA. This sample holds roughly 120,000 clones; roughly 71% were observed only once. The ten largest clonotypes hold around 3.9% of the sample.

From its cysteine to its phenylalanine, the CDR3 spans 18 amino acids. Just the 54-base CDR3 DNA is kept, in frame starting at base 1. V and J are trimmed by 1 base and 6 bases, and the gene matches miss 11 bases of the junction. CDR1 and CDR2, looked up from the germline V gene, are LGHNA and YSLEER. The sample taken for sequencing was PBMCs. This receptor was identified in a woman aged 45-65 years in good health and CMV-seropositive. The sequence links TRBV4-3 to TRBJ2-2; a stretch of 10 junction bases matches TRBD2. The CDR3 here reads CASSQARAGGRLAGELFF. The nucleotide sequence is TGCGCCAGCAGCCAAGCGCGAGCGGGGGGGCGACTAGCCGGGGAGCTGTTTTTT.